This T cell receptor (beta chain) stems from a study of blood T cell repertoires in COVID-19. Per germline, CDR1 SEHNR and CDR2 FQNEAQ (reference sequence). V dropped 5 bases and J dropped 8; count of bases not matched to a gene: 6. The CDR3 runs to 15 residues. The assay was immunoSEQ multiplex PCR, and TCRdb's table has in-frame clones only and misses some. The sample holds about 250,000 clones, just over 85% seen once. The chain carries TRBV7-9 and TRBJ2-1; 13 nucleotides line up with TRBD2. The clonotype was recovered from a man in his late teens or twenties who had recovered from COVID-19. The sample was PBMCs or T cells enriched from blood (not recorded which). For the CDR3, the DNA is TGTGCCAGCAGCCCACTAGCGGGGGGGCTCTATGAGCAGTTCTTC. As protein: CASSPLAGGLYEQFF.